These 14 T cell receptor beta chains were all obtained from the same sample, sequenced in a study of cytomegalovirus exposure and HLA in healthy donors. Researchers ran the PCR with 60 Vbeta and 13 Jbeta primers. Data came from immunoSEQ multiplex PCR; TCRdb stores just in-frame clones and leaves some out. This table has about 84,000 clones, approximately 90% appearing once. The sequencing sample was made of PBMCs. The receptors stem from a man aged 18 to 30 in good health and CMV-seronegative.

The chain has TRBV25-1 and TRBJ2-7, with D possibly matching TRBD2 (5 bases). The CDR3 is 11 residues long. The ends were cut back, 5 bases at V and 4 bases at J, with 6 bases in the middle. The germline V gene has CDR1 MGHDK and CDR2 SYGVNS. The CDR3, as DNA: TGTGCCAGCAGTACGGGATACGAGCAGTACTTC. Protein product: CASSTGYEQYF.

V is TRBV4-2 and J is TRBJ1-2, with 8 bases that match TRBD1. The CDR3 spans 17 residues. Germline trimming cut 0 bases from V and 7 bases from J; bases unmatched to any gene: 13. Per the germline V gene, CDR1 is LGHNA and CDR2 is YNFKEQ. CDR3 DNA: TGTGCCAGCAGCCAAGAAGGGAGGGGACAGGCCGGTCTTGGCTACACCTTC. Translated, it gives CASSQEGRGQAGLGYTF.

The chain combines TRBV7-9 with TRBJ2-1; 7 bases align to TRBD1. The CDR3 length is 19 residues. V lost 2 bases, J lost 6 bases, and 19 bases stayed unmatched. Germline V lookup: CDR1 SEHNR, CDR2 FQNEAQ (reference sequence). This chain's CDR3 is CASSLRSGKNDRVGNEQFF. CDR3 coding DNA: TGTGCCAGCAGCTTACGGTCGGGGAAAAATGACAGGGTGGGCAATGAGCAGTTCTTC.

The rearrangement links TRBV5-5 to TRBJ2-7, with 12 bases aligning to TRBD2. CDR3 length: 16 residues. Germline-derived CDR1 and CDR2 are SGHKS and YYEKEE (reference sequence). The V and J ends lost 4 bases and 3 bases, in that order; junction bases with no gene match: 8. The CDR3 nucleotides are TGTGCCAGCAGCCTCGGACTAGCGGGACCTGACTACGAGCAGTACTTC. Its translation: CASSLGLAGPDYEQYF.

The DNA of the CDR3 is TGTGCCAGCAGCGTAGGGTTAGCGGGAGGAGGTGAGACCCAGTACTTC. This sequence encodes CASSVGLAGGGETQYF. The V call is TRBV9, the J call TRBJ2-5, with TRBD2 identical over 10 bases. CDR1 SGDLS and CDR2 YYNGEE come from the germline V gene. With V trimmed by 0 bases and J by 5 bases, 7 bases remained unmatched. This CDR3 is built from 16 residues.

The chain has TRBV6-5 and TRBJ2-1; D is possibly TRBD2 (6 bases). This CDR3 region has 14 residues. In germline, CDR1 is MNHEY, CDR2 SVGAGI. Trimming took 6 bases from V and 1 from J, leaving 10 bases between them. The CDR3 reads CASSGSRSYNEQFF. DNA of the CDR3: TGTGCCAGCAGCGGGAGTAGGTCCTACAATGAGCAGTTCTTC.

The chain recombines TRBV4-3 with TRBJ2-7, with D tentatively TRBD2 (5 bases). The ends were cut back, 0 bases at V and 2 bases at J, with 17 bases in the middle. CDR3 length: 17 residues. CDR1 and CDR2 (germline): LGHNA, YSLEER. The CDR3 nucleotides read TGCGCCAGCAGCCAAGACCACCGAGGGAGCGAAACCTACGAGCAGTACTTC. As protein: CASSQDHRGSETYEQYF.

This clone has more than one count but fewer than ten. The chain recombines TRBV30 with TRBJ1-2, with 11 bases matching TRBD1. The CDR3 covers 14 residues. The germline CDR1 and CDR2 sequences are GTSNPN and SVGIG (reference sequence). V shed 5 bases, J shed 7 bases, and the junction held 9 bases outside the gene matches. CDR3 residues: CAWGRGTGGSGYTF. CDR3 in DNA: TGTGCCTGGGGCCGCGGGACAGGGGGAAGTGGCTACACCTTC.

The J gene is TRBJ1-1, the V gene TRBV6-4; 9 bases map to TRBD1. V shed 6 bases, J shed 2 bases, and the junction held 4 bases outside the gene matches. The germline V gene encodes CDR1 MRHNA and CDR2 SNTAGT. The CDR3 runs to 14 residues. The DNA of the CDR3 is TGTGCCAGCAGGGGGACAGGGCCCAACACTGAAGCTTTCTTT. This translates into CASRGTGPNTEAFF.

This clone was detected only a few times. The chain is built from TRBV11-2 and TRBJ2-7, with 7 bases lining up with TRBD1. After removal of 5 bases from V and 2 bases from J, the junction contained 18 bases not matched to a gene. The CDR3 is 18 residues long. Germline V gene data show CDR1 as SGHAT and CDR2 as FQNNGV. CDR3 nucleotides: TGTGCCAGCAGCCCACTGGGAAGGTTGACAGGGAAGGCCTACGAGCAGTACTTC. This encodes CASSPLGRLTGKAYEQYF.

The gene calls are TRBV19 and TRBJ2-4; possible D gene TRBD2, 6 bases. The CDR3 is made up of 14 amino acids. Trimming left V 5 bases short and J 2 bases short, with 10 bases between. Looked up from germline, CDR1 is LNHDA and CDR2 is SQIVND (reference sequence). CDR3 sequence: CASSPGTSKNIQYF. CDR3 DNA sequence: TGTGCCAGTAGTCCTGGGACTTCCAAAAACATTCAGTACTTC.

J is TRBJ2-3 and V is TRBV5-1; 11 bases map to TRBD2. V lost 3 bases to trimming and J lost 6 bases; unmatched junction nucleotides: 15. The length of the CDR3 is 18 residues. In germline, CDR1 is SGHRS, CDR2 YFSETQ. The CDR3 sequence is CASSSGLAASGDSDTQYF. The DNA for the CDR3 is TGCGCCAGCAGCTCGGGACTAGCGGCCTCAGGGGACTCTGATACGCAGTATTTT.

V is TRBV9 and J is TRBJ2-3; possibly TRBD1 for D (7 bases). From germline, CDR1 is SGDLS and CDR2 YYNGEE. V gave up 5 bases and J gave up 2 bases, with 12 bases separating them. CDR3 size: 14 residues. Written as DNA, the CDR3 is TGTGCCAGCAGTGGAGGGGGCGACACAGATACGCAGTATTTT. Its protein is CASSGGGDTDTQYF.

This clone was detected only a few times. The chain employs TRBV4-1 and TRBJ2-1, with 9 bases fitting TRBD1. The V gene's germline CDR1 is MGHRA and CDR2 YSYEKL. The CDR3 is made up of 17 amino acids. V shed 3 bases, J shed 5 bases, and the junction held 11 bases outside the gene matches. In DNA form, the CDR3 reads TGCGCCAGCAGCCACGTGACAGGGGGAACGGCACACAATGAGCAGTTCTTC. Translation gives CASSHVTGGTAHNEQFF.